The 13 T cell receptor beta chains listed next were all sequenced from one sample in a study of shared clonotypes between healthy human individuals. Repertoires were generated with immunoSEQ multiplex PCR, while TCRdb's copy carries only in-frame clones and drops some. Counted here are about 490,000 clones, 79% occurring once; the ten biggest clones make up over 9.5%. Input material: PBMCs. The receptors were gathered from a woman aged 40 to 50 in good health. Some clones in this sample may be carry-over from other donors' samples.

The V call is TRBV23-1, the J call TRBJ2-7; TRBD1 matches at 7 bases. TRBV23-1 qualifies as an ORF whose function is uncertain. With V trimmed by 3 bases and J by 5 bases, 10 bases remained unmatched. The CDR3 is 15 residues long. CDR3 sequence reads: CASSHTGDPENEQYF. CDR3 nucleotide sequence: TGCGCCAGCAGTCACACAGGGGATCCAGAGAACGAGCAGTACTTC.

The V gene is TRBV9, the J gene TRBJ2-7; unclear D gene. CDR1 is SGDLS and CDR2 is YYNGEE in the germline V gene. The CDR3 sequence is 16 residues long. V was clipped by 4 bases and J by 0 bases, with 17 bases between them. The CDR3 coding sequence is TGTGCCAGCAGCTCCCCCCTGGACGGATCCTCCTACGAGCAGTACTTC. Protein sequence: CASSSPLDGSSYEQYF.

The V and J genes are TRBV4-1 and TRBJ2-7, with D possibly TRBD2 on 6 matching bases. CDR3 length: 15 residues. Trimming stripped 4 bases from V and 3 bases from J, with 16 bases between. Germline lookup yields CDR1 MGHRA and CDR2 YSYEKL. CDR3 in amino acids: CASSLTEAGLYEQYF. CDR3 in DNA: TGCGCCAGCAGCCTAACTGAGGCGGGACTCTACGAGCAGTACTTC.

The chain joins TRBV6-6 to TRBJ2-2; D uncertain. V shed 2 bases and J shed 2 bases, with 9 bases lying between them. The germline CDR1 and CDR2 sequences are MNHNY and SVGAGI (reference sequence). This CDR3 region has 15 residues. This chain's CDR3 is CASSYMGTNTGELFF. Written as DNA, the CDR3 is TGTGCCAGCAGTTACATGGGTACCAACACCGGGGAGCTGTTTTTT.

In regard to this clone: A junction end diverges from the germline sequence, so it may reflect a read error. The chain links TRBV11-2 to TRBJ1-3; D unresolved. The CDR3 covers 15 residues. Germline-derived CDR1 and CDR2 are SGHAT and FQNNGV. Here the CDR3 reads CASSLSLNVVNAIYF. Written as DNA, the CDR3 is TGTGCCAGCAGCTTGTCGCTTAATGTCGTAAACGCCATATATTTT.

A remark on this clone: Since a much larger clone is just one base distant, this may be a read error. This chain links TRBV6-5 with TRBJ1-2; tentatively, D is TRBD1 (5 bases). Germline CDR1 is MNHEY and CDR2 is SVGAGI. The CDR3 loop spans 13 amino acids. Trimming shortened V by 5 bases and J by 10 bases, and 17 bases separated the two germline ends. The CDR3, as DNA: TGTGCCAGCAGTCCGACCCGGGGGGACGACTACACCTTC. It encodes CASSPTRGDDYTF.

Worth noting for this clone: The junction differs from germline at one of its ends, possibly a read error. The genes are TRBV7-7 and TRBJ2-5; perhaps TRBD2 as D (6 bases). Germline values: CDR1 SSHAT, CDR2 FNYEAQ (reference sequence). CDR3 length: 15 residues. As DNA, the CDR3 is TGTGCTAGCAGCCCCGACGGGACTGTCGCAGAGACCCAGTACTTC. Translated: CASSPDGTVAETQYF.

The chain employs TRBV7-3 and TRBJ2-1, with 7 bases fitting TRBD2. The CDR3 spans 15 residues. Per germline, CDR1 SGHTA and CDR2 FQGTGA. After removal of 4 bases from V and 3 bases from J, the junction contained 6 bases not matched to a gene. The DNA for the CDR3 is TGTGCCAGCAGCTCAGTTGGCGGGAGCTACAATGAGCAGTTCTTC. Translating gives CASSSVGGSYNEQFF.

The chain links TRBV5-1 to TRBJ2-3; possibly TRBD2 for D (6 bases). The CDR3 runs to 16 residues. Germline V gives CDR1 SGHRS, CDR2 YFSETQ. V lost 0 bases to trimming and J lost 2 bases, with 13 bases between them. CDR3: CASSLVGLSLTDTQYF. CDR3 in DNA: TGCGCCAGCAGCTTGGTTGGACTAAGCCTCACAGATACGCAGTATTTT.

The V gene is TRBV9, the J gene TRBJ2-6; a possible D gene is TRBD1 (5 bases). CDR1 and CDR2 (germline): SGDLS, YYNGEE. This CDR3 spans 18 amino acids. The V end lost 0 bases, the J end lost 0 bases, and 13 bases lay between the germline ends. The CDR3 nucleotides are TGTGCCAGCAGCGTAGATCCAGGGTCTTCCTCTGGGGCCAACGTCCTGACTTTC. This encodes CASSVDPGSSSGANVLTF.

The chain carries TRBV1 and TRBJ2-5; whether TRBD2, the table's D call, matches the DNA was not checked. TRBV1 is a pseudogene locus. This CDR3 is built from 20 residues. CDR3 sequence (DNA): TGCACCAGCGGGAGGCAAAGTGGGTTCGGGAATAGCGGGAGAAAAGAGACCCAGTACTTC. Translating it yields CTSGRQSGFGNSGRKETQYF.

The CDR3 coding sequence is TGTGCCTGGAGTGTAAGGCTACAGGGGAGAGGCTACACCTTC. Translating gives CAWSVRLQGRGYTF. The chain carries TRBV30 and TRBJ1-2; 7 nucleotides match TRBD1. There are 14 residues in the CDR3. Germline V lookup: CDR1 GTSNPN, CDR2 SVGIG (reference sequence). Trimming at V came to 0 bases and at J to 8 bases, leaving 9 bases not matched to a gene.

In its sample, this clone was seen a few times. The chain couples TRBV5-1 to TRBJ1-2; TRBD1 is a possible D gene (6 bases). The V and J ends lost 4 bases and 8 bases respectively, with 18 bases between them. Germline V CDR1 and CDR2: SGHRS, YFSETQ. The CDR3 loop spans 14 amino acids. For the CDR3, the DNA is TGCGCCAGCAGCCCGAACAGGGCAACTGACGGCTACACCTTC. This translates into CASSPNRATDGYTF. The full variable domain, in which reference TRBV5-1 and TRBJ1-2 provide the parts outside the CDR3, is KAGVTQTPRYLIKTRGQQVTLSCSPISGHRSVSWYQQTPGQGLQFLFEYFSETQRNKGNFPGRFSGRQFSNSRSEMNVSTLELGDSALYLCASSPNRATDGYTFGSGTRLTVV.